The rows below give T cell receptor beta chains drawn from one sample of a study of blood T cell repertoires in COVID-19. Sequencing was performed with immunoSEQ multiplex PCR; in TCRdb, only in-frame clones are kept and a portion is missing. The repertoire holds about 82,000 clones, about 82% seen once, with 18% in the top ten. Specimen: peripheral blood. These receptors were obtained from a man at least 80 years old with active or convalescent COVID-19. CDR3s include the opening cysteine and the closing phenylalanine or tryptophan. A D gene is named only where the DNA matches it firmly. Clone size is stated in some rows and not others, as once, few, many or a class when expanded.

cdr3_aa: CASSFDRGYTGELFF
cdr3_nt: TGTGCCAGCAGCTTTGACAGGGGATACACCGGGGAGCTGTTTTTT
v_call: TRBV5-4
clone_size: -
d_call: TRBD1
j_call: TRBJ2-2

cdr3_aa: CASTGLSGNTIYF
cdr3_nt: TGTGCCTCCACAGGGCTCTCAGGAAACACCATATATTTT
v_call: TRBV6-6
clone_size: -
d_call: -
j_call: TRBJ1-3

cdr3_aa: CASSLKSGVNEQFF
cdr3_nt: TGTGCCAGCAGCTTGAAGTCAGGGGTCAATGAGCAGTTCTTC
v_call: TRBV5-4
clone_size: -
d_call: -
j_call: TRBJ2-1

cdr3_aa: CASSQLAGDEQFF
cdr3_nt: TGTGCCAGCAGCCAACTAGCGGGGGACGAGCAGTTCTTC
v_call: TRBV3-1/TRBV3-2
clone_size: -
d_call: TRBD2
j_call: TRBJ2-1

cdr3_aa: CATSDRRQGGTGELFF
cdr3_nt: TGTGCCACCAGTGATCGACGACAGGGCGGTACCGGGGAGCTGTTTTTT
v_call: TRBV24-1
clone_size: -
d_call: TRBD1
j_call: TRBJ2-2

cdr3_aa: CASSIILGADTQYF
cdr3_nt: TGTGCCAGTAGTATAATACTAGGCGCAGATACGCAGTATTTT
v_call: TRBV19
clone_size: -
d_call: -
j_call: TRBJ2-3

cdr3_aa: CASSIVEGTDTQYF
cdr3_nt: TGTGCCAGTAGTATAGTTGAGGGTACAGATACGCAGTATTTT
v_call: TRBV19
clone_size: -
d_call: -
j_call: TRBJ2-3

cdr3_aa: CASSMVAGGSGNTIYF
cdr3_nt: TGTGCCAGTAGTATGGTGGCAGGGGGCTCTGGAAACACCATATATTTT
v_call: TRBV19
clone_size: -
d_call: TRBD1
j_call: TRBJ1-3

cdr3_aa: CASSPPGTGDNSPLHF
cdr3_nt: TGTGCCAGCTCACCACCCGGAACAGGGGATAATTCACCCCTCCACTTT
v_call: TRBV18
clone_size: -
d_call: TRBD1
j_call: TRBJ1-6

cdr3_aa: CASSERDKRATGELFF
cdr3_nt: TGTGCCAGCAGCGAGCGGGACAAAAGGGCCACCGGGGAGCTGTTTTTT
v_call: TRBV5-4
clone_size: -
d_call: -
j_call: TRBJ2-2

cdr3_aa: CASSLGLSNEQFF
cdr3_nt: TGCGCCAGCAGCTTGGGACTATCCAATGAGCAGTTCTTC
v_call: TRBV5-1
clone_size: -
d_call: -
j_call: TRBJ2-1

cdr3_aa: CASTPLTGALEKLFF
cdr3_nt: TGTGCCAGTACCCCTCTGACAGGGGCTCTTGAAAAACTGTTTTTT
v_call: TRBV19
clone_size: -
d_call: TRBD1
j_call: TRBJ1-4

cdr3_aa: CASSLDQGRETQYF
cdr3_nt: TGTGCCAGCAGCTTGGACCAGGGCCGGGAGACCCAGTACTTC
v_call: TRBV5-4
clone_size: -
d_call: -
j_call: TRBJ2-5

cdr3_aa: CASSLDSGGQTQYF
cdr3_nt: TGTGCCAGCAGCTTAGATTCAGGGGGGCAGACCCAGTACTTC
v_call: TRBV11-3
clone_size: -
d_call: -
j_call: TRBJ2-5

cdr3_aa: CASTWDSLLGYTF
cdr3_nt: TGTGCCAGCACGTGGGACAGCCTTCTGGGCTACACCTTC
v_call: TRBV2
clone_size: -
d_call: TRBD1
j_call: TRBJ1-2

cdr3_aa: CASSQPWTRGNEQFF
cdr3_nt: TGTGCCAGCAGCCAACCTTGGACTAGAGGCAATGAGCAGTTCTTC
v_call: TRBV14
clone_size: -
d_call: TRBD2
j_call: TRBJ2-1

cdr3_aa: CASSLVASGGFNEQFF
cdr3_nt: TGCGCCAGCAGCTTGGTAGCTAGCGGGGGGTTTAATGAGCAGTTCTTC
v_call: TRBV5-1
clone_size: -
d_call: TRBD2
j_call: TRBJ2-1

cdr3_aa: CATIEPGWFRDQPQHF
cdr3_nt: TGTGCCACCATAGAGCCTGGATGGTTCAGGGATCAGCCCCAGCATTTT
v_call: TRBV24-1
clone_size: -
d_call: -
j_call: TRBJ1-5

cdr3_aa: CASSLGLAGGEDTQYF
cdr3_nt: TGTGCCAGCAGCTTGGGACTAGCGGGAGGGGAAGATACGCAGTATTTT
v_call: TRBV11-3
clone_size: -
d_call: TRBD2
j_call: TRBJ2-3

cdr3_aa: CASSLRQGTYNEQFF
cdr3_nt: TGTGCCAGCAGCCTACGACAGGGTACCTACAATGAGCAGTTCTTC
v_call: TRBV3-1/TRBV3-2
clone_size: few
d_call: TRBD1
j_call: TRBJ2-1

cdr3_aa: CASSAQDRVQGGYTF
cdr3_nt: TGTGCCAGCAGCGCCCAAGACAGGGTACAGGGAGGCTACACCTTC
v_call: TRBV9
clone_size: -
d_call: TRBD1
j_call: TRBJ1-2

cdr3_aa: CAWSVLRNTEAFF
cdr3_nt: TGTGCCTGGAGTGTATTGAGGAACACTGAAGCTTTCTTT
v_call: TRBV30
clone_size: -
d_call: -
j_call: TRBJ1-1

cdr3_aa: CASRVTATAQETQYF
cdr3_nt: TGTGCCAGTAGGGTAACCGCAACTGCTCAAGAGACCCAGTACTTC
v_call: TRBV19
clone_size: -
d_call: -
j_call: TRBJ2-5

cdr3_aa: CASSDQSPEAFF
cdr3_nt: TGTGCCAGCAGCGATCAGTCACCCGAAGCTTTCTTT
v_call: TRBV2
clone_size: -
d_call: -
j_call: TRBJ1-1

cdr3_aa: CASRLLARQPQHF
cdr3_nt: TGTGCCAGCAGACTACTCGCCCGACAGCCCCAGCATTTT
v_call: TRBV6-5
clone_size: -
d_call: -
j_call: TRBJ1-5

cdr3_aa: CASSEVARGPNEKLFF
cdr3_nt: TGTGCCAGCAGTGAAGTGGCAAGAGGGCCTAATGAAAAACTGTTTTTT
v_call: TRBV2
clone_size: -
d_call: -
j_call: TRBJ1-4

cdr3_aa: CATSDPAGTSPYREQFF
cdr3_nt: TGTGCCACCAGTGACCCGGCCGGGACTAGCCCTTATAGAGAGCAGTTCTTC
v_call: TRBV24-1
clone_size: -
d_call: TRBD2
j_call: TRBJ2-1

cdr3_aa: CASSPGLRRGAKNIQYF
cdr3_nt: TGTGCCAGCAGCCCGGGACTGCGTAGGGGAGCCAAAAACATTCAGTACTTC
v_call: TRBV7-9
clone_size: few
d_call: -
j_call: TRBJ2-4

cdr3_aa: CASSLGYNNEQFF
cdr3_nt: TGTGCCAGCAGCTTAGGTTACAACAATGAGCAGTTCTTC
v_call: TRBV7-2
clone_size: -
d_call: -
j_call: TRBJ2-1

cdr3_aa: CASTRILYTEAFF
cdr3_nt: TGTGCCAGCACGAGGATTCTGTACACTGAAGCTTTCTTT
v_call: TRBV2
clone_size: -
d_call: -
j_call: TRBJ1-1

cdr3_aa: CASSLVGGLGAGELFF
cdr3_nt: TGTGCCAGCAGCTTAGTTGGGGGCTTAGGTGCCGGGGAGCTGTTTTTT
v_call: TRBV11-3
clone_size: -
d_call: -
j_call: TRBJ2-2

cdr3_aa: CASSQALAASSYNEQFF
cdr3_nt: TGCGCCAGCAGCCAAGCGCTAGCTGCTAGCTCCTACAATGAGCAGTTCTTC
v_call: TRBV4-1
clone_size: few
d_call: -
j_call: TRBJ2-1

cdr3_aa: CASSPGHPNNSPLHF
cdr3_nt: TGTGCCAGCTCACCGGGACACCCGAATAATTCACCCCTCCACTTT
v_call: TRBV18
clone_size: -
d_call: -
j_call: TRBJ1-6

cdr3_aa: CASSPSGGTGAYGYTF
cdr3_nt: TGTGCCAGCAGCCCTTCCGGCGGGACAGGGGCATATGGCTACACCTTC
v_call: TRBV13
clone_size: -
d_call: TRBD1
j_call: TRBJ1-2

cdr3_aa: CASSLVREGYTF
cdr3_nt: TGTGCCAGCAGTTTGGTTAGGGAGGGCTACACCTTC
v_call: TRBV28
clone_size: -
d_call: -
j_call: TRBJ1-2

cdr3_aa: CASSLAAYEKLFF
cdr3_nt: TGTGCCAGCAGTTTAGCGGCGTATGAAAAACTGTTTTTT
v_call: TRBV28
clone_size: -
d_call: -
j_call: TRBJ1-4

cdr3_aa: CASSPRQGAQRPGELFF
cdr3_nt: TGTGCCAGCAGTCCGAGACAGGGGGCGCAAAGGCCCGGGGAGCTGTTTTTT
v_call: TRBV27
clone_size: few
d_call: TRBD1
j_call: TRBJ2-2

cdr3_aa: CASSAGVQETQYF
cdr3_nt: TGTGCCAGCAGTGCCGGTGTCCAAGAGACCCAGTACTTC
v_call: TRBV6-6
clone_size: few
d_call: -
j_call: TRBJ2-5

cdr3_aa: CASSLAIGTGSYGYTF
cdr3_nt: TGTGCCAGCAGCTTAGCGATCGGGACAGGGAGTTATGGCTACACCTTC
v_call: TRBV7-9
clone_size: -
d_call: TRBD1
j_call: TRBJ1-2

cdr3_aa: CASSPAGDIGGSSPLHF
cdr3_nt: TGTGCCAGCAGCCCGGCGGGGGATATTGGGGGGTCTTCCCCCCTCCACTTT
v_call: TRBV28
clone_size: -
d_call: -
j_call: TRBJ1-6

cdr3_aa: CASSNPAGATNEKLFF
cdr3_nt: TGTGCCAGTAGTAATCCCGCAGGGGCAACTAATGAAAAACTGTTTTTT
v_call: TRBV19
clone_size: -
d_call: -
j_call: TRBJ1-4

cdr3_aa: CASSLEGDQPQHF
cdr3_nt: TGTGCCAGCAGCTTAGAGGGAGACCAGCCCCAGCATTTT
v_call: TRBV11-3
clone_size: -
d_call: -
j_call: TRBJ1-5